This is a list of T cell receptor beta chains from one sample in a study of blood T cell repertoires in COVID-19. Libraries were prepared by immunoSEQ multiplex PCR; TCRdb keeps only in-frame clonotypes and omits some of them. The table records 300,000 to 450,000 clones, roughly 80% of them present only once. Sequencing was done on a sample of peripheral blood. The source is a human donor with acute or convalescent COVID-19. The donor label of this sample is uncertain. Both conserved end residues are part of each CDR3. A D gene is named only where the DNA matches it firmly. A row's size may be missing; if present it is once, few, many or a size class.

v_call	d_call	j_call	clone_size	cdr3_nt	cdr3_aa
TRBV6-1	TRBD1	TRBJ2-1	once	TGTGCCAGCAGTGAAGCCAGACAGGGAGCCTACAATGAGCAGTTCTTC	CASSEARQGAYNEQFF
TRBV12-3/TRBV12-4	NA	TRBJ1-1	NA	TGTGCCAGCAGTTTCCGAACAGGCAGAGAAGCTTTCTTT	CASSFRTGREAFF
TRBV7-8	NA	TRBJ2-3	NA	TGTGCCAGCAGCCCCTTAGTCGATACGCAGTATTTT	CASSPLVDTQYF
TRBV5-1	NA	TRBJ1-2	NA	TGCGCCAGCAGCAGCCAACCATCCGACTATGGCTACACCTTC	CASSSQPSDYGYTF
TRBV27	TRBD1	TRBJ1-1	NA	TGTGCCAGCAGAATCGGACAGGGGTTGACTGAAGCTTTCTTT	CASRIGQGLTEAFF
TRBV30	NA	TRBJ1-5	NA	TGTGCCTGGAGCTTTGACAGCCTCAATCAGCCCCAGCATTTT	CAWSFDSLNQPQHF
TRBV30	TRBD2	TRBJ2-5	once	TGTGCCTGGAGGTTAGCGGGAGGGTTGGGGACCCAGTACTTC	CAWRLAGGLGTQYF
TRBV11-2	NA	TRBJ2-7	NA	TGTGCCAGCAGAAAGACAGGACAAAACTACGAGCAGTACTTC	CASRKTGQNYEQYF
TRBV6-5	TRBD2	TRBJ2-1	NA	TGTGCCAGCAGACTATTAGCGGGGGGGGGCAATGAGCAGTTCTTC	CASRLLAGGGNEQFF
TRBV5-6	TRBD2	TRBJ2-7	NA	TGTGCCAGCAGCTTACAACTAGCGGGGGGCCACGAGCAGTACTTC	CASSLQLAGGHEQYF
TRBV27	NA	TRBJ1-1	once	TGTGCCAGCAGTTTCCGGCAGGGAAACACTGAAGCTTTCTTT	CASSFRQGNTEAFF
TRBV19	TRBD1	TRBJ1-4	NA	TGTGCCAGTAGGGAACCCGGGACAGTTGAAAAACTGTTTTTT	CASREPGTVEKLFF
TRBV7-8	TRBD1	TRBJ1-2	NA	TGTGCCAGCAGCTCTCGGTTCCCCCAAACCCACCGGGACAGGGGAGTTCTGGGTGGCTACACCTTC	CASSSRFPQTHRDRGVLGGYTF
TRBV5-4	NA	TRBJ1-2	once	TGTGCCAGCAGCTTATTTCTCGCTAACTATGGCTACACCTTC	CASSLFLANYGYTF
TRBV7-2	NA	TRBJ1-4	NA	TGTGCCAGCAGCTTAGTGCCGGGTACAAGTGAAAAACTGTTTTTT	CASSLVPGTSEKLFF
TRBV28	NA	TRBJ1-1	NA	TGTGCCAGCAGTAACCCCTCTGGGGAGGGGGCTTTCTTT	CASSNPSGEGAFF
TRBV15	TRBD2	TRBJ2-3	few	TGTGCCACCAGCAGAGTGCGAGGGGCTAGCGGGAGGCACTCCAATCGAGATACGCAGTATTTT	CATSRVRGASGRHSNRDTQYF
TRBV6-6	NA	TRBJ1-3	NA	TGTGCCAGCAGCCCCGGTTATAGCTTCTCTGGAAACACCATATATTTT	CASSPGYSFSGNTIYF
TRBV9	NA	TRBJ1-3	NA	TGTGCCAGCAGCGTAGGAATGGGGGGTGGAAACACCATATATTTT	CASSVGMGGGNTIYF
TRBV19	TRBD2	TRBJ2-5	once	TGTGCCAGTAGTATCGGGGGGGGCCAAGAGACCCAGTACTTC	CASSIGGGQETQYF
TRBV7-9	NA	TRBJ2-5	NA	TGTGCCAGCGGACTGACTAGCCAGGGGAAGACCCAGTACTTC	CASGLTSQGKTQYF
TRBV3-1/TRBV3-2	TRBD1	TRBJ1-5	NA	TGTGCCAGCAGCCAACAGGGGGCTCAGCCCCAGCATTTT	CASSQQGAQPQHF
TRBV30	TRBD1	TRBJ1-2	NA	TGTGCCTTTCAGGGGGCGCGCAGCTATGGCTACACCTTC	CAFQGARSYGYTF
TRBV5-5	NA	TRBJ2-3	NA	TGTGCCAGCAGCTTGGCCAATTTCCGGTCCACAGATACGCAGTATTTT	CASSLANFRSTDTQYF
TRBV5-4	TRBD2	TRBJ2-2	NA	TGTGCCAGCAGCCGAAGGACTAGCGGGACCGGGGAGCTGTTTTTT	CASSRRTSGTGELFF
TRBV7-9	TRBD1	TRBJ2-1	NA	TGTGCCAGCAGCTTAGAAGGGGGCCTAAACAATGAGCAGTTCTTC	CASSLEGGLNNEQFF
TRBV10-3	TRBD1	TRBJ1-1	NA	TGTGCCATCAGAAGGGACAGAAGCGCGAACACTGAAGCTTTCTTT	CAIRRDRSANTEAFF
TRBV30	TRBD1	TRBJ1-2	NA	TGTGCCTGCATCGGACAGGTAGAGGGGGACACCTTC	CACIGQVEGDTF
TRBV18	NA	TRBJ2-5	NA	TGTGCCAGCTCACCAGGGAGACAAGAGACCCAGTACTTC	CASSPGRQETQYF
TRBV7-9	TRBD2	TRBJ2-1	NA	TGTGCCAGCAGCGGGGGGACTAGCGGGACCTACAATGAGCAGTTCTTC	CASSGGTSGTYNEQFF
TRBV5-1	NA	TRBJ2-7	once	TGCGCCAGCAGCCTGATGACAGGCCAGCGCTTCTACGAGCAGTACTTC	CASSLMTGQRFYEQYF
TRBV19	TRBD1	TRBJ1-2	NA	TGTGCCACCCTTGCCGGGACAGGGGGCATAAACTATGGCTACACCTTC	CATLAGTGGINYGYTF
TRBV5-5	TRBD1	TRBJ1-2	few	TGTGCCAGCAGCCTGCTAGGGACAGTCTATGGCTACACCTTC	CASSLLGTVYGYTF
TRBV7-9	TRBD1	TRBJ1-6	once	TGTGCCAGCAGCCCGGACAGGGGAACAAATAATTCACCCCTCCACTTT	CASSPDRGTNNSPLHF
TRBV28	NA	TRBJ1-3	NA	TGTGCCAGCAGTTTATCCGACGGGTCTGGAAACACCATATATTTT	CASSLSDGSGNTIYF
TRBV29-1	NA	TRBJ2-7	NA	TGCAGCGTTGTGCATCCCGGGAGCTACGAGCAGTACTTC	CSVVHPGSYEQYF
TRBV21-1	NA	TRBJ2-7	many	TGTGCCAGCAGCCCCCTCCCGGAGCAGTACTTC	CASSPLPEQYF
TRBV10-2	TRBD1	TRBJ2-5	NA	TGCGCCAGCAGTGAACCGGGACAGGTTTTTTCAGAGACCCAGTACTTC	CASSEPGQVFSETQYF
TRBV12-3/TRBV12-4	NA	TRBJ2-7	NA	TGTGCCAGCGGAGTACAGGTTCCCTACGAGCAGTACTTC	CASGVQVPYEQYF
TRBV10-2	TRBD2	TRBJ2-1	NA	TGCGCCAGCACCATACTAGCGGGGGGGCCTCTCCTCTACAATGAGCAGTTCTTC	CASTILAGGPLLYNEQFF
TRBV5-6	NA	TRBJ2-1	once	TGTGCCAGCAGCTTGTTTCGTAATGAGCAGTTCTTC	CASSLFRNEQFF
TRBV2	TRBD1	TRBJ1-1	once	TGTGCCAGCAGTGAGGGAGACAGGGGGCTCACTGAAGCTTTCTTT	CASSEGDRGLTEAFF
TRBV12-5	NA	TRBJ2-7	NA	TGTGCTAGTGGTTTGGGGGGGGACCCCTACCGCCAGGTGCAGTACTTC	CASGLGGDPYRQVQYF
TRBV13	NA	TRBJ2-7	NA	TGTGCCAGCAGCTTACGGCGGGGTTACGAGCAGTACTTC	CASSLRRGYEQYF
TRBV19	NA	TRBJ2-1	NA	TGTGCCAGTAGTCTCGGGTATGAGCAGTTCTTC	CASSLGYEQFF
TRBV21-1	NA	TRBJ1-4	NA	TGTGCCAGCAGCAAAGTCGGAGGGGAGGAAAAACTGTTTTTT	CASSKVGGEEKLFF
TRBV19	NA	TRBJ1-2	NA	TGTGCCAGTAGGAGTGGGGGGAGAGCTAACTATGGCTACACCTTC	CASRSGGRANYGYTF
TRBV5-1	TRBD1	TRBJ2-1	NA	TGCGCCAGCAGCTTGGGGGACAGGGTTTACAATGAGCAGTTCTTC	CASSLGDRVYNEQFF